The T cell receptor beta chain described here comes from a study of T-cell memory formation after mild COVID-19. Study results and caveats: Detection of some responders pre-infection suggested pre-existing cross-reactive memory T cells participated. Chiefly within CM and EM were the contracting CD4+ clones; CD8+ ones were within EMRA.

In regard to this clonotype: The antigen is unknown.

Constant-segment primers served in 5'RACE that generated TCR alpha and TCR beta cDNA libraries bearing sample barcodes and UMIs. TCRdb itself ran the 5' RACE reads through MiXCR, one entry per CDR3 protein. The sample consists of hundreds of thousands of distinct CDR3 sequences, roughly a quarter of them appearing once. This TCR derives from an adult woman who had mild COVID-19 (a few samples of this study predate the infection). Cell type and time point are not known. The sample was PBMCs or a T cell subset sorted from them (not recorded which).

The CDR3 here is CSASFWQSSYNEQFF. In nucleotides, the CDR3 is TGCAGTGCTAGTTTCTGGCAGAGCTCCTACAATGAGCAGTTCTTC. The chain joins TRBV20-1 to TRBJ2-1, with D hard to call. CDR3 length: 15 amino acids. Germline V lookup: CDR1 DFQATT, CDR2 SNEGSKA (reference sequence). Trimming took 3 bases from V and 0 from J, leaving 12 bases between them.